The 20 T cell receptor beta chains presented below share a single source sample, sequenced in a study of blood T cell repertoires in COVID-19. Sequencing used immunoSEQ multiplex PCR; TCRdb keeps in-frame clones, though not all of them. The table includes around 100,000 clones, roughly 87% detected once. The sample was peripheral blood. Receptors originate from a man aged 25 to 40 in a cohort sampled during active COVID-19.

The sample holds one count of this clone. The chain recombines TRBV7-2 with TRBJ2-7; D gene uncertain. This CDR3 spans 15 amino acids. Per germline, CDR1 SGHTA and CDR2 FQGNSA. Trimming shortened V by 2 bases and J by 3 bases, and 14 bases separated the two germline ends. CDR3 amino acids: CASSLLPETRYEQYF. The CDR3 DNA is TGTGCCAGCAGCTTACTTCCGGAGACTCGCTACGAGCAGTACTTC.

The V call is TRBV5-4, the J call TRBJ1-1; TRBD1 aligns across 7 bases. CDR1 SGHNT and CDR2 YYREEE come from the germline V gene (reference sequence). The CDR3 consists of 13 residues. With 7 bases clipped from V and 8 bases from J, the junction kept 11 bases outside the gene matches. CDR3 in DNA: TGTGCCAGCGCCCCGCAGGGGGTTAGAGAAGCTTTCTTT. Translated: CASAPQGVREAFF.

V is TRBV10-3 and J is TRBJ2-5; D is possibly TRBD2 (6 bases). The germline V and J ends were trimmed by 2 bases and 0 bases, with 13 bases remaining between them. CDR3 length: 16 residues. Germline CDR1 reads ENHRY; CDR2 reads SYGVKD. CDR3 in amino acids: CAISEARRGYQETQYF. For the CDR3, the DNA is TGTGCCATCAGTGAGGCTAGACGGGGGTACCAAGAGACCCAGTACTTC.

This clone appeared once. The J gene is TRBJ2-7, the V gene TRBV27, with 7 positions matching TRBD1. V lost 5 bases and J lost 9; bases outside the gene matches: 16. The CDR3 loop spans 15 amino acids. Germline V lookup: CDR1 MNHEY, CDR2 SMNVEV (reference sequence). In nucleotides, the CDR3 is TGTGCCAGCAGTCACTGGGACAGAAGCTCTAAATCGCAGTACTTC. It yields the protein CASSHWDRSSKSQYF.

This clone has only a few counts. The gene calls are TRBV10-2 and TRBJ1-5; D gene ambiguous. The germline V and J ends were trimmed by 9 bases and 10 bases, with 7 bases remaining between them. The CDR3 has 9 residues. The germline CDR1 and CDR2 sequences are WSHSY and SAAADI. The CDR3 DNA is TGCGCCAGTGGTAGCCCCCAGCATTTT. Translating gives CASGSPQHF.

The J gene is TRBJ2-2, the V gene TRBV7-2; D unclear. The CDR3 runs 16 residues. The germline V and J ends were trimmed by 5 bases and 6 bases, with 19 bases remaining between them. Germline CDR1 and CDR2: SGHTA and FQGNSA. In DNA form, the CDR3 reads TGTGCCAGCAGCACAGAGACGCTTGGGCCCGCCGGGGAGCTGTTTTTT. Protein: CASSTETLGPAGELFF.

The chain recombines TRBV5-4 with TRBJ1-1; 8 positions agree with TRBD1. Germline CDR1 and CDR2: SGHNT and YYREEE (reference sequence). The V segment lost 1 base and the J segment 1 base; nucleotides outside the gene matches: 3. The CDR3 consists of 15 residues. CDR3 coding DNA: TGTGCCAGCAGCTTGACAGGGGGGGCGAACACTGAAGCTTTCTTT. It codes for CASSLTGGANTEAFF.

This CDR3 reads CASSRDRATPTDEQFF. CDR3 in DNA: TGTGCCAGCAGCCGTGACAGGGCTACCCCTACGGATGAGCAGTTCTTC. The chain carries TRBV7-9 and TRBJ2-1; 7 positions match TRBD1. V lost 5 bases, J lost 8 bases, and 15 bases stayed unmatched. The germline V gene has CDR1 SEHNR and CDR2 FQNEAQ (reference sequence). The CDR3 runs to 16 residues.

The rearrangement uses TRBV7-6 and TRBJ2-5, with D maybe TRBD2 (6 bases). Trimming cost V 5 bases and J 5 bases, with 21 bases left between them. This CDR3 spans 16 amino acids. Germline lookup yields CDR1 SGHVS and CDR2 FNYEAQ. CDR3 nucleotide sequence: TGTGCCAGCAGCCTACGGGGGACTGAAATGGGGGAGACCCAGTACTTC. It translates to CASSLRGTEMGETQYF.

The rearrangement uses TRBV15 and TRBJ1-2; D is perhaps TRBD1 (6 bases). The CDR3 length is 14 residues. Germline CDR1 LNHNV, CDR2 YYDKDF (reference sequence). Trimming took off 3 bases at V and 8 bases at J, with 16 bases between the two ends. The chain's CDR3 is CATSSQYTGSGYTF. Written as DNA, the CDR3 is TGTGCCACCAGCAGCCAATATACAGGGTCCGGCTACACCTTC.

The chain combines TRBV7-9 with TRBJ2-3; 13 bases line up with TRBD2. Losses at the gene ends were 3 bases for V and 0 bases for J; bases not matched to a gene: 3. CDR3 size: 17 residues. CDR1 and CDR2 (germline): SEHNR, FQNEAQ (reference sequence). The CDR3 loop is CASSFGTSGESTDTQYF. The DNA of the CDR3 is TGTGCCAGCAGCTTTGGGACTAGCGGGGAGAGCACAGATACGCAGTATTTT. The full variable domain, its missing parts supplied by reference TRBV7-9 and TRBJ2-3, is DTGVSQNPRHKITKRGQNVTFRCDPISEHNRLYWYRQTLGQGPEFLTYFQNEAQLEKSRLLSDRFSAERPKGSFSTLEIQRTEQGDSAMYLCASSFGTSGESTDTQYFGPGTRLTVL.

This chain links TRBV5-6 with TRBJ1-3; D is uncertain. Between the trimmed V and J ends, which lost 3 bases and 0 bases, there was a span of 7 bases. This CDR3 spans 14 amino acids. From germline, CDR1 is SGHDT and CDR2 YYEEEE. The CDR3 here is CASSSSDSGNTIYF. In DNA form, the CDR3 reads TGTGCCAGCAGCTCTTCAGACTCTGGAAACACCATATATTTT. Variable domain in full (rest from reference TRBV5-6 and TRBJ1-3): DAGVTQSPTHLIKTRGQQVTLRCSPKSGHDTVSWYQQALGQGPQFIFQYYEEEERQRGNFPDRFSGHQFPNYSSELNVNALLLGDSALYLCASSSSDSGNTIYFGEGSWLTVV.

The chain uses TRBV3-1 (or the pseudogene TRBV3-2) and TRBJ2-7, with D possibly being TRBD2 (5 bases). Per germline, CDR1 LGHDT and CDR2 YNNKEL (reference sequence). The length of the CDR3 is 17 residues. Trimming stripped 0 bases from V and 2 bases from J, with 17 bases between. The chain's CDR3 is CASSQDSAEAITYEQYF. CDR3 nucleotide sequence: TGTGCCAGCAGCCAAGATTCGGCGGAGGCGATAACCTACGAGCAGTACTTC.

The genes are TRBV6-2 or TRBV6-3 and TRBJ2-3; 9 bases line up with TRBD1. The CDR3 is made up of 15 amino acids. With 6 bases clipped from V and 4 bases from J, the junction kept 8 bases outside the gene matches. Germline V gives CDR1 MNHEY, CDR2 SVGEGT. The CDR3 region has the DNA TGTGCCAGCAGCCCGGACAGGGGCTGGGCAGATACGCAGTATTTT. This gives the protein CASSPDRGWADTQYF.

DNA of the CDR3: TGTGCCAGTAGTATCGCCCTAAACACCGGGGAGCTGTTTTTT. This translates into CASSIALNTGELFF. The chain recombines TRBV19 with TRBJ2-2; D is undetermined. The germline V and J ends were trimmed by 3 bases and 2 bases, with 7 bases remaining between them. This CDR3 has 14 amino acids. CDR1 LNHDA and CDR2 SQIVND come from the germline V gene (reference sequence). Full variable domain (rest looked up from reference TRBV19 and TRBJ2-2): DGGITQSPKYLFRKEGQNVTLSCEQNLNHDAMYWYRQDPGQGLRLIYYSQIVNDFQKGDIAEGYSVSREKKESFPLTVTSAQKNPTAFYLCASSIALNTGELFFGEGSRLTVL.

The chain employs TRBV6-1 and TRBJ1-5; D unclear. The CDR3 is made up of 17 amino acids. V dropped 3 bases and J dropped 0 bases, with 15 bases sitting between them. In germline, CDR1 is MNHNS, CDR2 SASEGT. In DNA form, the CDR3 reads TGTGCCAGCAGTGAGAGGGCAGTCCGAAGTAGCAATCAGCCCCAGCATTTT. This encodes CASSERAVRSSNQPQHF.

V gene TRBV4-1 combines with J gene TRBJ1-2; 7 nucleotides line up with TRBD1. The ends lost 0 bases at V and 8 bases at J; junction bases unmatched: 9. The germline CDR1 and CDR2 sequences are MGHRA and YSYEKL. The CDR3 runs 15 residues. This CDR3 is CASSQDPGQLMGYTF. For the CDR3, the DNA is TGCGCCAGCAGCCAAGATCCGGGACAGTTGATGGGCTACACCTTC.

The rearrangement joins TRBV2 to TRBJ1-5; TRBD1 matches at 9 bases. This CDR3 region has 14 residues. V shed 5 bases, J shed 6 bases, and the junction held 5 bases outside the gene matches. Per germline, CDR1 SNHLY and CDR2 FYNNEI. CDR3 sequence (DNA): TGTGCCAGCAGTCCACAGGGGGCGGGTCAGCCCCAGCATTTT. Translation gives CASSPQGAGQPQHF.

The chain recombines TRBV5-5 with TRBJ1-4; D is unclear. V was shortened by 0 bases and J by 5 bases, with 14 bases between the two germline ends. CDR3 length equals 16 residues. CDR1 and CDR2 (germline): SGHKS, YYEKEE (reference sequence). The CDR3 region has the DNA TGTGCCAGCAGCTTGGCCGTTAGTCAAGTCAATGAAAAACTGTTTTTT. Amino acids: CASSLAVSQVNEKLFF.

The rearrangement links TRBV3-1 (or the pseudogene TRBV3-2) to TRBJ1-1, with a possible D match to TRBD1 (6 bases). This CDR3 has 17 amino acids. Germline V gene lookup returns CDR1 LGHDT and CDR2 YNNKEL (reference sequence). With 6 bases removed from V and 4 bases from J, the gap between germline ends came to 24 bases. CDR3 sequence reads: CASRPLGAGAGITEAFF. The CDR3 DNA follows: TGTGCCAGCAGGCCTCTGGGTGCAGGGGCAGGGATCACTGAAGCTTTCTTT.